This TCR beta chain originates from a study of post-analysis software for immune sequencing data. This clonotype was seen a single time. Its antigen is unidentified. The CDR3 is made up of 19 amino acids. The germline V gene has CDR1 MDHEN and CDR2 SYDVKM. The V gene lost 5 bases and the J gene lost 2 bases, with 26 bases spanning the gap. Study-level findings and limits: Relative to controls, patients had five TRBV segments at higher frequency, with TRBV5-6, TRBV5-1 and TRBV20-1 among these.

Included in the TCR beta cDNA libraries were unique molecular identifiers. TCRdb re-called the PCR reads with MiXCR, one entry per CDR3 protein. Among hundreds of thousands of distinct CDR3 sequences, 30% were seen once, and the ten largest hold roughly 0.57%. The rearrangement links TRBV28 to TRBJ2-3; TRBD2 might be the D (5 bases). Input material: blood. The sequence was obtained from a girl between 10 and 17 years old with multiple sclerosis. The CDR3 sequence: CASSPRVGGATGSTDTQYF. CDR3 bases: TGTGCCAGCAGTCCGAGGGTGGGCGGCGCGACGGGGTCCACAGATACGCAGTATTTT.